Reported below is one T cell receptor beta chain. Its antigen is as yet unknown. The ends lost 7 bases at V and 7 bases at J; junction bases unmatched: 15. The CDR3 sequence is 16 residues long. CDR1 is MDHEN, CDR2 SYDVKM, per germline. The entry originates in a study of T cell responses to AZD1222 COVID-19 vaccine. Whole-study results and caveats: The sample set comprised mostly white British donors with more females, and clonal diversity was possibly underestimated. Recipients of AZD1222 seropositive at baseline numbered only 6 or 7. Epitopes outside B.1.351 and B.1.1.7 mutated regions reportedly drew nearly half of spike TCRs. After the peak T cell response, and only then, were repertoires sampled.

Clones were read by immunoSEQ multiplex PCR, and TCRdb kept only the in-frame ones, dropping some. The table includes approximately 75,000 clones, approximately 87% detected once. This rearrangement joins TRBV28 to TRBJ2-7, with 11 positions matching TRBD2. The clonotype was recovered from an adult who received the AZD1222 COVID-19 vaccine. The sequences come from peripheral blood, collected 28 days after the second AZD1222 dose. The CDR3, as DNA: TGTGCCAGCACCCGAATAGGGACTAGCGGCGATCTTGAGCAGTACTTC. This sequence encodes CASTRIGTSGDLEQYF.